This T cell receptor beta chain is drawn from a study of brain T cells in children with intractable seizures. In regard to this clone: What it recognizes is unknown.

Specified time point: blood from clinic visit 5 months post-surgery; TSC patient then seizure free. The sequenced cases were selected for having the highest brain T cell transcript signatures. Patients received at least one anti-epileptic drug before surgery. Libraries were prepared by immunoSEQ multiplex PCR; TCRdb keeps only in-frame clonotypes and omits some of them. Here the sample spans under 400,000 clones, over 90% being singletons. Overall study results and limits: Patients' HCMV serostatus was unknown; virus specificity rests on CDR3 similarity alone.

The CDR3 has 16 amino acids. The V end lost 5 bases, the J end lost 7 bases, and 23 bases lay between the germline ends. CDR1 SEHNR and CDR2 FQNEAQ come from the germline V gene (reference sequence). The TCR sequence derives from a boy less than two years old with tuberous sclerosis and intractable seizures. The sample consisted of peripheral blood, taken about 5 months after surgery. The chain recombines TRBV7-9 with TRBJ2-5; weak D call: TRBD2 (6 bases). The CDR3 sequence: CASSGPLGRESVTQYF. The CDR3 nucleotides are TGTGCCAGCAGCGGTCCTTTGGGACGGGAGTCGGTGACCCAGTACTTC.